The source of this T cell receptor (beta chain) is a study of neurological immune-mediated disorders (dated by TCRdb to the late 2010s). Broadly, across the study: Of the roughly 34 multiple sclerosis patients, about 31 had relapsing-remitting MS and 3 had secondary progressive MS. Using UMI-based sequencing, the study compared peripheral blood TCR-beta repertoires from patients with HTLV-I-associated myelopathy (HAM/TSP), patients with multiple sclerosis, and healthy controls. Of the 60 to 70 subjects in the cohort, about 14 were HAM/TSP patients, roughly 35 were multiple sclerosis patients, and around 20 were healthy controls. Longitudinal samples, technical triplicates and paired sorted CD4+ and CD8+ T-cell subsets, alongside PBMC samples, were included among the approximately 100 TCR-beta libraries. The paper as a whole reports these results and caveats: No clinical or MRI features were associated with the MS cluster, and the authors said that larger cohorts are needed. Expanded clones from different subjects shared no identical CDR3 amino acid sequences, which suggests that TCR-beta repertoires were private in all groups. The highest TCR clonal expansion was observed in HAM/TSP patients, whereas the lowest was observed in MS patients, even when compared with healthy controls. Phylogenetic analysis grouped repertoires from 18 of 34 MS patients into a cluster of related CDR3 sequences, suggesting a possible repertoire-level signature.

The germline V gene yields SQVTM for CDR1 and ANQGSEA for CDR2. The CDR3, from cysteine to phenylalanine, totals 15 residues. The retained sequence is limited to the CDR3, 45 bases, with the frame set at the first base. V has 4 bases trimmed and J has 3 bases trimmed; junction bases matching no gene number 8. cDNA was synthesized by template-switch 5'RACE using a primer carrying a 10-nucleotide random unique molecular identifier by which each TCR transcript was tagged. Each sequencing run produced over 180 million TCR-beta sequences covering 15-18 subjects. Total RNA was extracted with the RNeasy kit. The KAPA Real-time Library Amplification kit was used to amplify TCR-beta VDJ regions with primers for the TCR constant region and the 5'RACE anchor. A first PCR added sample indexes and Illumina adaptors, and a second PCR then raised library yield. After purification with Ampure beads, the TCR product of roughly 650 bp was size-selected on a 2% E-gel SizeSelection system. Library quality was checked on a Bioanalyzer, concentration was measured with Qubit, and libraries were quantified with the Kapa Library Quantification kit before pooling. Paired-end 2 x 150 bp sequencing of the libraries was performed on an Illumina HiSeq 2500. To increase sequence diversity, about 25-31% phiX was spiked into each library pool. Per the original workflow: The quality-filtered reads were processed with the UMI-based MiGEC pipeline, whose error correction step removed more than 80% of the raw TCR sequences. VDJ genes were aligned to IMGT germline references, and clonotypes were defined by unique CDR3 amino acid sequence plus V-J genes. Clonal expansion, Shannon diversity, and CDR3 relatedness (CalcPairwiseDistances, ClusterSamples) were evaluated with VDJtools, and phylogenetic trees were built with CLCbio workbench. Clones with at least 8 unique UMIs were defined as expanded, with this threshold being based on coefficient-of-variation modelling across technical triplicates. TCRdb's own reprocessing of the public reads used fastp at Q25 and MiXCR and kept productive beta chains. One record per CDR3 amino acid sequence lists the most common genes and DNA. The V and J calls, along with clone size, are taken from TCRdb and not from the paper's own processing. Counted in this sample were tens of thousands of distinct CDR3 sequences; less than 6% of them appeared once. The top ten hold 1.4% to 1.5% of the sample.

TCR libraries for sorted subsets were made from roughly 950,000 sorted CD4+ or CD8+ T cells. The multiple sclerosis patients were enrolled in a US clinical protocol that evaluated disease progression with magnetic resonance imaging. Peripheral blood underwent Ficoll-Hypaque density gradient centrifugation to isolate PBMCs, which were then cryopreserved in liquid nitrogen. The study also sequenced paired sorted CD4+ and CD8+ subsets from healthy controls, HAM/TSP patients and MS patients. As to this clonotype: The target of this receptor is not known. No much larger clone is present one base from it, and per-base qualities are unavailable.

The material sequenced was CD4+ T cells from blood. The rearranged segments are TRBV29-1 and TRBJ1-4; TRBD1 matches 7 bases in the middle. The TCR sequence derives from a woman aged 18-29 years with multiple sclerosis. The encoded CDR3 is CSVGDAGQPNEKLFF. The DNA is TGCAGCGTTGGGGATGCGGGACAGCCTAATGAAAAACTGTTTTTT.